This TCR beta chain came from a study of shared clonotypes between healthy human individuals. Study-level results: Among donors, sharing of clonotypes was expected to be affected by sequencing depth.

Once extracted for a subset, genomic DNA was divided evenly among several immunoSEQ plates. DNA at 200 ng, approximately 30,000 T cell genomes, went into sorted-subset replicate PCRs. The repertoire was sequenced with immunoSEQ multiplex PCR; TCRdb's copy has only in-frame clones and lacks some. The sample yields 2 million to 2.5 million clones, roughly 94% seen once. Points on this clone: Antigen specificity is unknown.

Germline loops: CDR1 SGHNT, CDR2 YYREEE (reference sequence). The CDR3 contains 12 residues. V was clipped by 2 bases and J by 5 bases, with 5 bases between them. Naive-designated CD8 cells lacked CD45RO, were positively enriched for CCR7, and omitted terminally differentiated effector memory CD45RA+ cells. The study drew its donors from healthy HIV-negative adults without recent acute infections or vaccinations. The specimen sequenced was naive CD8+ T cells sorted from blood. This chain connects TRBV5-4 to TRBJ1-5; D is ambiguous. This clonotype originated in a man younger than 35 in good health. CDR3 DNA sequence: TGTGCCAGCAGCTTTCCCGATCAGCCCCAGCATTTT. Protein sequence: CASSFPDQPQHF.